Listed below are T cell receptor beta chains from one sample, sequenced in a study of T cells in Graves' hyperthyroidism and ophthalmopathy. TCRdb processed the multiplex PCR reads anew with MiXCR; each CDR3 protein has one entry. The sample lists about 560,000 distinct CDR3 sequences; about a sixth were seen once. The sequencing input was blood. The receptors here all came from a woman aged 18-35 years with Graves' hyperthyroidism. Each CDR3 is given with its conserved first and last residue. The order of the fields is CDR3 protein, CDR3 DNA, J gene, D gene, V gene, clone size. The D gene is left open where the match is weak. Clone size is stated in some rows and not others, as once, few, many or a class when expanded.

CDR3: CASSLWGLAGALGQETQYF; DNA: TGTGCCAGCAGTTTATGGGGACTAGCGGGAGCCTTGGGGCAAGAGACCCAGTACTTC; J: TRBJ2-5; D: TRBD2; V: TRBV28; size: many
CDR3: CASSPSGEGGYTF; DNA: TGTGCCAGCAGCCCATCTGGTGAGGGTGGCTACACCTTC; J: TRBJ1-2; D: NA; V: TRBV7-9; size: many
CDR3: CASSQRGVPETQYF; DNA: TGTGCCAGCAGCCAACGAGGAGTACCGGAGACCCAGTACTTC; J: TRBJ2-5; D: NA; V: TRBV3-1; size: many
CDR3: CASREAGVQPQHF; DNA: TGTGCCAGCAGAGAAGCAGGGGTTCAGCCCCAGCATTTT; J: TRBJ1-5; D: NA; V: TRBV12-3/TRBV12-4; size: once
CDR3: CAWDRLQGAGLAFF; DNA: TGTGCCTGGGACCGATTACAGGGGGCCGGCTTAGCTTTCTTT; J: TRBJ1-1; D: TRBD1; V: TRBV30; size: NA
CDR3: CASSFTSVQFF; DNA: TGTGCCAGCAGTTTTACTAGCGTGCAGTTCTTC; J: TRBJ2-1; D: TRBD2; V: TRBV12-3/TRBV12-4; size: NA
CDR3: CASSPGQGNYEQYF; DNA: TGTGCCAGCAGCCCGGGACAGGGTAACTACGAGCAGTACTTC; J: TRBJ2-7; D: TRBD1; V: TRBV5-6; size: NA
CDR3: CASKVPGLPYEQYF; DNA: TGTGCCAGCAAAGTCCCGGGGCTTCCCTACGAGCAGTACTTC; J: TRBJ2-7; D: NA; V: TRBV28; size: few
CDR3: CASSFLGQTTDTQYF; DNA: TGTGCCAGCAGTTTTCTGGGACAGACCACAGATACGCAGTATTTT; J: TRBJ2-3; D: TRBD1; V: TRBV12-3/TRBV12-4; size: few
CDR3: CASSLVATGFMNTEAFF; DNA: TGTGCCAGCAGCTTAGTCGCGACAGGGTTTATGAACACTGAAGCTTTCTTT; J: TRBJ1-1; D: TRBD1; V: TRBV7-2; size: many
CDR3: CASRFQGAGGNEQFF; DNA: TGTGCCAGCAGGTTCCAGGGGGCGGGAGGGAATGAGCAGTTCTTC; J: TRBJ2-1; D: NA; V: TRBV13; size: few
CDR3: CATSDSTGTTYNEQFF; DNA: TGTGCCACCAGTGATTCGACGGGGACGACCTACAATGAGCAGTTCTTC; J: TRBJ2-1; D: NA; V: TRBV24-1; size: many
CDR3: CASRRGAGDYEQYF; DNA: TGTGCCAGTAGGAGGGGAGCGGGAGACTACGAGCAGTACTTC; J: TRBJ2-7; D: TRBD2; V: TRBV19; size: NA
CDR3: CASSHLGEQYF; DNA: TGTGCCAGCAGCCACTTGGGGGAGCAGTACTTC; J: TRBJ2-7; D: NA; V: TRBV3-1; size: many
CDR3: CAWSVQREITEAFF; DNA: TGTGCCTGGAGTGTACAAAGGGAGATCACTGAAGCTTTCTTT; J: TRBJ1-1; D: NA; V: TRBV30; size: many
CDR3: CASSQDIISAGTSYNEQFF; DNA: TGCGCCAGCAGCCAAGACATAATTTCAGCGGGGACCTCCTACAATGAGCAGTTCTTC; J: TRBJ2-1; D: TRBD2; V: TRBV4-1; size: few
CDR3: CASSQDRGTYEQYF; DNA: TGCGCCAGCAGCCAGGACAGGGGGACATACGAGCAGTACTTC; J: TRBJ2-7; D: TRBD1; V: TRBV5-1; size: many
CDR3: CSATSFDTQYF; DNA: TGCAGTGCTACGTCGTTCGATACGCAGTATTTT; J: TRBJ2-3; D: NA; V: TRBV20-1; size: many
CDR3: CASSRGGGAVYNEQFF; DNA: TGCGCCAGCAGCCGGGGAGGGGGGGCCGTGTACAATGAGCAGTTCTTC; J: TRBJ2-1; D: NA; V: TRBV4-3; size: once
CDR3: CSVEANSRIPEAFF; DNA: TGCAGCGTTGAAGCGAACAGTCGAATCCCTGAAGCTTTCTTT; J: TRBJ1-1; D: NA; V: TRBV29-1; size: NA
CDR3: CASHPRTSGLNNEQFF; DNA: TGTGCCAGCCACCCTCGGACTAGCGGTTTAAACAATGAGCAGTTCTTC; J: TRBJ2-1; D: TRBD2; V: TRBV7-9; size: few
CDR3: CASSPKGTGASYEQYF; DNA: TGTGCCAGCTCACCGAAGGGGACAGGGGCATCGTACGAGCAGTACTTC; J: TRBJ2-7; D: TRBD1; V: TRBV18; size: few
CDR3: CASSVEGETQYF; DNA: TGTGCCAGCAGCGTTGAGGGAGAGACCCAGTACTTC; J: TRBJ2-5; D: NA; V: TRBV13; size: NA
CDR3: CASSLDRGGATDNEQFF; DNA: TGTGCCAGCAGCTTAGATCGTGGCGGGGCCACGGACAATGAGCAGTTCTTC; J: TRBJ2-1; D: NA; V: TRBV11-3; size: many
CDR3: CASSQGLATYTQYF; DNA: TGCGCCAGCAGCCAAGGGCTAGCAACGTATACGCAGTATTTT; J: TRBJ2-3; D: NA; V: TRBV4-3; size: few
CDR3: CASSGARGSSYNEQFF; DNA: TGTGCCAGCAGTGGGGCCAGAGGGAGCTCCTACAATGAGCAGTTCTTC; J: TRBJ2-1; D: NA; V: TRBV7-9; size: many
CDR3: CASSQGLNAYIQYF; DNA: TGTGCCAGCAGTCAGGGGTTAAACGCGTACATTCAGTACTTC; J: TRBJ2-4; D: NA; V: TRBV12-3/TRBV12-4; size: many
CDR3: CASSLKPQPSTAPYF; DNA: TGTGCCAGCAGCTTAAAGCCCCAGCCCTCGACAGCCCCGTACTTC; J: TRBJ2-5; D: NA; V: TRBV7-2; size: many
CDR3: CSTRWRGPYGYTF; DNA: TGCAGTACTAGATGGAGGGGGCCTTATGGCTACACCTTC; J: TRBJ1-2; D: TRBD1; V: TRBV20-1; size: NA
CDR3: CASSQEPRVIGRGQGNTIYF; DNA: TGCGCCAGCAGCCAAGAGCCCAGGGTGATCGGCAGGGGGCAAGGAAACACCATATATTTT; J: TRBJ1-3; D: TRBD1; V: TRBV4-1; size: few
CDR3: CASSFSPPYEQYF; DNA: TGTGCCAGCAGCTTCAGCCCCCCCTACGAGCAGTACTTC; J: TRBJ2-7; D: NA; V: TRBV7-2; size: many
CDR3: CASSQTGNYTEAFF; DNA: TGTGCCAGCAGCCAGACAGGGAATTACACTGAAGCTTTCTTT; J: TRBJ1-1; D: TRBD1; V: TRBV14; size: few
CDR3: CAWSGGKGNGGTQYF; DNA: TGTGCCTGGAGTGGGGGCAAGGGGAATGGAGGGACCCAGTACTTC; J: TRBJ2-5; D: NA; V: TRBV30; size: NA
CDR3: CASSEGYPNTGELFF; DNA: TGTGCCAGCAGTGAAGGCTACCCGAACACCGGGGAGCTGTTTTTT; J: TRBJ2-2; D: NA; V: TRBV6-1; size: few
CDR3: CASSLMGLAGVVVHEQYF; DNA: TGTGCCAGCAGCTTAATGGGACTAGCGGGAGTAGTCGTCCACGAGCAGTACTTC; J: TRBJ2-7; D: TRBD2; V: TRBV5-1; size: NA
CDR3: CSAAPGTVSYNEQFF; DNA: TGCAGTGCTGCCCCGGGGACCGTATCCTACAATGAGCAGTTCTTC; J: TRBJ2-1; D: NA; V: TRBV20-1; size: many
CDR3: CASSLVLAGGGDEQFF; DNA: TGCGCCAGCAGCTTGGTGCTAGCGGGAGGGGGGGATGAGCAGTTCTTC; J: TRBJ2-1; D: TRBD2; V: TRBV5-1; size: NA
CDR3: CASSIRRGDQPQHF; DNA: TGTGCCAGTAGTATAAGGCGAGGGGATCAGCCCCAGCATTTT; J: TRBJ1-5; D: NA; V: TRBV19; size: NA
CDR3: CASTRSSGELFF; DNA: TGTGCCAGCACTAGGAGCTCCGGGGAGCTGTTTTTT; J: TRBJ2-2; D: NA; V: TRBV28; size: NA
CDR3: CASERAGFTDTQYF; DNA: TGTGCCAGCGAGCGAGCGGGGTTCACAGATACGCAGTATTTT; J: TRBJ2-3; D: TRBD2; V: TRBV6-1; size: NA
CDR3: CASSRTGQGKSYNSPLHF; DNA: TGTGCCAGCAGTCGAACAGGACAGGGGAAATCCTATAATTCACCCCTCCACTTT; J: TRBJ1-6; D: TRBD1; V: TRBV6-1; size: many
CDR3: CASSFSSSGGRSYNEQFF; DNA: TGTGCCAGCAGCTTTTCGAGTAGCGGGGGGCGATCCTACAATGAGCAGTTCTTC; J: TRBJ2-1; D: TRBD2; V: TRBV5-6; size: NA
CDR3: CASRGLLNTEAFF; DNA: TGTGCCAGCAGAGGGCTACTGAACACTGAAGCTTTCTTT; J: TRBJ1-1; D: NA; V: TRBV7-6; size: many
CDR3: CSATQTPANSPLHF; DNA: TGCAGTGCTACACAGACTCCCGCAAATTCACCCCTCCACTTT; J: TRBJ1-6; D: NA; V: TRBV20-1; size: NA
CDR3: CASSQDGRDSNYNEQFF; DNA: TGTGCCAGCAGCCAAGATGGACGGGACTCAAACTACAATGAGCAGTTCTTC; J: TRBJ2-1; D: NA; V: TRBV3-1; size: few
CDR3: CASSLGAGGDYGYTF; DNA: TGTGCCAGCAGCTTAGGGGCCGGGGGCGACTATGGCTACACCTTC; J: TRBJ1-2; D: NA; V: TRBV7-8; size: many
CDR3: CAWNEGLPSSNEKLFF; DNA: TGTGCCTGGAATGAGGGGCTCCCCAGCTCTAATGAAAAACTGTTTTTT; J: TRBJ1-4; D: NA; V: TRBV30; size: few
CDR3: CASSLRARHEQYF; DNA: TGTGCCAGCAGCTTAAGGGCACGCCACGAGCAGTACTTC; J: TRBJ2-7; D: NA; V: TRBV5-6; size: few
CDR3: CASSYVGGLYNEQFF; DNA: TGTGCCAGCAGTTACGTCGGGGGATTATACAATGAGCAGTTCTTC; J: TRBJ2-1; D: NA; V: TRBV6-2/TRBV6-3; size: NA
CDR3: CSVEGGGFSYNEQFF; DNA: TGCAGCGTCGAGGGGGGAGGGTTCTCCTACAATGAGCAGTTCTTC; J: TRBJ2-1; D: NA; V: TRBV29-1; size: NA
CDR3: CASGLVPAASSGNTIYF; DNA: TGTGCTAGTGGTTTGGTACCGGCCGCTAGCTCTGGAAACACCATATATTTT; J: TRBJ1-3; D: NA; V: TRBV12-5; size: few
CDR3: CASSERHGGSYEQYF; DNA: TGTGCCAGCAGTGAAAGGCACGGGGGCTCCTACGAGCAGTACTTC; J: TRBJ2-7; D: NA; V: TRBV6-1; size: few
CDR3: CASTPRRQRDQPQHF; DNA: TGTGCCAGCACCCCCCGCAGGCAGCGGGATCAGCCCCAGCATTTT; J: TRBJ1-5; D: NA; V: TRBV2; size: NA